These 25 T cell receptor beta chains came from one sample sequenced in a study of T cells in localized non-small cell lung cancer. Assay used: immunoSEQ multiplex PCR; TCRdb lists only in-frame clones, some missing. The sample includes about 1,500 clones, 25% of them seen just once. The specimen comprised normal lung tissue next to the tumor, sampled before any cancer treatment. Source of these receptors: a man aged 40 to 70 with stage III lung adenocarcinoma.

This clone is classed as medium-sized. CDR3 residues: CASSSPTAWGTDTQYF. DNA of the CDR3: TGTGCCAGCAGTTCCCCTACCGCGTGGGGCACAGATACGCAGTATTTT. The chain couples TRBV6-8 to TRBJ2-3, with D unresolved. V lost 4 bases to trimming and J lost 1 base, with 15 bases between them. The germline V gene has CDR1 MNHGY and CDR2 SAAAGT. CDR3 size: 16 residues.

The rearrangement joins TRBV5-1 to TRBJ1-1; 7 bases match TRBD1. V shed 0 bases, J shed 8 bases, and the junction held 10 bases outside the gene matches. The CDR3 covers 15 residues. Germline assignment: CDR1 SGHRS and CDR2 YFSETQ. Written as DNA, the CDR3 is TGCGCCAGCAGCTTGGATCTCCAGGGGGAGGGAGAAGCTTTCTTT. It specifies CASSLDLQGEGEAFF.

By share, this clone ranks as large. The rearrangement joins TRBV19 to TRBJ2-3, with TRBD2 identical over 9 bases. Germline V gene sequence: CDR1 LNHDA, CDR2 SQIVND (reference sequence). This CDR3 has 14 residues. V lost 9 bases and J lost 2; bases outside the gene matches: 6. CDR3 protein: CASSSSGITDTQYF. Written as DNA, the CDR3 is TGTGCCAGCTCTTCTAGCGGGATCACAGATACGCAGTATTTT.

The chain recombines TRBV18 with TRBJ1-6, with D possibly being TRBD1 (6 bases). This CDR3 is built from 15 residues. Trimming took 3 bases from V and 11 from J, leaving 17 bases between them. The germline gives CDR1 KGHSH, CDR2 LQKENI. Here the CDR3 DNA reads TGTGCCAGCTCACCGGAAGAAAACAGGGCTACACCCCTCCACTTT. It specifies CASSPEENRATPLHF.

This clone was counted between two and nine times. This rearrangement joins TRBV11-3 to TRBJ2-3; D might be TRBD1 (7 bases). V was cut by 0 bases and J by 8 bases, with 18 bases left in between. The CDR3 spans 16 residues. In germline, CDR1 is SGHNT, CDR2 YENEEA. The CDR3 spells CASSLDHGGGSVTQYF. The CDR3, as DNA: TGTGCCAGCAGCTTAGATCATGGAGGGGGCAGTGTTACGCAGTATTTT.

This chain connects TRBV19 to TRBJ2-3; maybe TRBD2 (5 bases). There are 15 residues in the CDR3. V was pared by 0 bases and J by 6 bases, with 13 bases between. Germline V CDR1 and CDR2: LNHDA, SQIVND (reference sequence). The chain's CDR3 is CASSIESGTGDTQYF. The DNA of the CDR3 is TGTGCCAGTAGTATAGAGAGCGGCACGGGGGATACGCAGTATTTT.

By share, this clone counts as medium-sized (0.01 to 0.1%). V usage is TRBV6-8 and J usage is TRBJ1-2; D gene uncertain. This CDR3 comprises 14 residues. V dropped 4 bases and J dropped 5 bases, with 14 bases sitting between them. The germline CDR1 and CDR2 sequences are MNHGY and SAAAGT. CDR3 in DNA: TGTGCCAGCAGTTCCTTCCAGGCACCGTATGGCTACACCTTC. Its translation: CASSSFQAPYGYTF.

In this sample, this clone turned up a few times. The chain has TRBV11-3 and TRBJ2-1; TRBD2 aligns across 10 bases. Germline values: CDR1 SGHNT, CDR2 YENEEA. V was pared by 5 bases and J by 1 base, with 5 bases of the junction left unmatched. The CDR3 spans 16 residues. CDR3 amino acids: CASSRGLAASYNEQFF. Written as DNA, the CDR3 is TGTGCCAGCAGCCGAGGACTAGCGGCTTCCTACAATGAGCAGTTCTTC.

In its sample, this clone was seen a few times. J is TRBJ1-4 and V is TRBV28, with 8 positions matching TRBD1. J was trimmed by 1 base and V by 4 bases; bases with no gene match: 5. The CDR3 is 16 residues long. CDR1 MDHEN and CDR2 SYDVKM come from the germline V gene. The CDR3 DNA reads as TGTGCCAGCAGTTCGGCCGGACAGGGAACTAATGAAAAACTGTTTTTT. It is translated as CASSSAGQGTNEKLFF.

By share of the sample, this clone is medium-sized. The chain couples TRBV6-8 to TRBJ1-5, with D hard to call. Trimming shortened V by 8 bases and J by 7 bases, and 15 bases separated the two germline ends. The CDR3 runs 13 residues. Germline V CDR1 and CDR2: MNHGY, SAAAGT. In DNA form, the CDR3 reads TGTGCCAGCGAGAGGGAGGTGGGGCAGCCCCAGCATTTT. This sequence encodes CASEREVGQPQHF.

The table lists this clone with a few counts. V gene TRBV6-8 combines with J gene TRBJ1-2; D gene uncertain. The V end lost 5 bases, the J end lost 1 base, and 8 bases lay between the germline ends. The CDR3 runs to 13 residues. CDR1 is MNHGY, CDR2 SAAAGT, per germline. The CDR3 region is CASSVNSNYGYTF. As DNA, the CDR3 is TGTGCCAGCAGTGTGAACAGTAACTATGGCTACACCTTC.

In its sample, this clone was seen a few times. This sequence joins TRBV28 and TRBJ2-5; D possibly corresponds to TRBD1 (6 bases). Germline V gene sequence: CDR1 MDHEN, CDR2 SYDVKM. This CDR3 comprises 15 residues. V was cut by 4 bases and J by 6 bases, with 18 bases left in between. For the CDR3, the DNA is TGTGCCAGCAGTTATAGTCACAGGGAGAGGCAGACCCAGTACTTC. This codes for CASSYSHRERQTQYF.

This clone appeared a few times. This chain joins TRBV19 and TRBJ1-1; D unclear. This CDR3 has 16 amino acids. V was cut by 3 bases and J by 2 bases, with 16 bases left in between. Germline V gene data show CDR1 as LNHDA and CDR2 as SQIVND (reference sequence). CDR3 nucleotide sequence: TGTGCCAGTAGTATCCTTCCAGGATCAGCAAACACTGAAGCTTTCTTT. Amino acids: CASSILPGSANTEAFF.

The table lists this clone with a count of one. V and J are TRBV30 and TRBJ1-3; D is undetermined. The ends were cut back, 0 bases at V and 5 bases at J, with 2 bases in the middle. Germline V gene data show CDR1 as GTSNPN and CDR2 as SVGIG (reference sequence). The CDR3 length is 11 residues. The CDR3 DNA follows: TGTGCCTGGAGTGTAAGAAACACCATATATTTT. Residues: CAWSVRNTIYF.

The chain links TRBV6-8 to TRBJ1-1; D not resolved. V dropped 6 bases and J dropped 1 base, with 9 bases sitting between them. Germline assignment: CDR1 MNHGY and CDR2 SAAAGT. CDR3 length: 13 residues. This CDR3 reads CASSAEENTEAFF. CDR3 nucleotide sequence: TGTGCCAGCAGCGCAGAAGAGAACACTGAAGCTTTCTTT.

V gene TRBV28 combines with J gene TRBJ1-2, with D hard to call. CDR3 size: 14 residues. Germline values: CDR1 MDHEN, CDR2 SYDVKM. V was pared by 1 base and J by 4 bases, with 10 bases between. The CDR3 region is CASSLSTVIYGYTF. DNA for the CDR3: TGTGCCAGCAGTTTATCCACCGTTATCTATGGCTACACCTTC.

This clone showed up just a few times. CDR3 in DNA: TGTGCCAGCAGCCGGGACTCTCGGACCGGGGAGCTGTTTTTT. It is translated as CASSRDSRTGELFF. The chain has TRBV11-3 and TRBJ2-2; a possible D gene is TRBD2 (6 bases). In germline, CDR1 is SGHNT, CDR2 YENEEA. This CDR3 contains 14 residues. The ends were cut back, 5 bases at V and 5 bases at J, with 12 bases in the middle.

The chain has TRBV11-3 and TRBJ2-7; no clear D. Germline CDR1 is SGHNT and CDR2 is YENEEA. The CDR3 length is 15 residues. The ends were cut back, 3 bases at V and 2 bases at J, with 14 bases in the middle. The CDR3 sequence: CASSFSLERPYEQYV. CDR3 in DNA: TGTGCCAGCAGCTTTTCCCTTGAACGTCCCTACGAGCAGTACGTC.

The rearrangement uses TRBV11-3 and TRBJ2-7; TRBD1 matches 7 bases. V dropped 3 bases and J dropped 3; count of bases not matched to a gene: 8. Per germline, CDR1 SGHNT and CDR2 YENEEA. The CDR3 spans 15 residues. The CDR3 is CASSLVRGQFYEQYF. The CDR3 DNA sequence: TGTGCCAGCAGCTTGGTTAGGGGACAGTTCTACGAGCAGTACTTC.

This clone is classed as medium-sized. For the CDR3, the DNA is TGTGCCAGCAGTTTTAGCCGGATAGCAGATACGCAGTATTTT. It codes for CASSFSRIADTQYF. This chain connects TRBV11-3 to TRBJ2-3; no clear D gene. The CDR3 consists of 14 residues. V dropped 6 bases and J dropped 4 bases, with 14 bases sitting between them. The V gene's germline CDR1 is SGHNT and CDR2 YENEEA.

The V and J genes are TRBV19 and TRBJ1-5; 8 bases line up with TRBD1. Unmatched junction bases numbered 11, after V lost 5 bases and J lost 5 bases. Germline-derived CDR1 and CDR2 are LNHDA and SQIVND (reference sequence). The CDR3 totals 16 residues. The chain's CDR3 is CASSLQGTGGDQPQHF. CDR3 coding DNA: TGTGCCAGTAGTTTACAGGGAACAGGGGGGGATCAGCCCCAGCATTTT.

This clone was seen a handful of times. The rearrangement links TRBV11-3 to TRBJ2-6; maybe TRBD2 (5 bases). V lost 8 bases to trimming and J lost 5 bases, with 13 bases between them. CDR3 size: 14 residues. Germline values: CDR1 SGHNT, CDR2 YENEEA. CDR3 DNA: TGTGCCAGCCCTACGGGAAAGAGGGCCAACGTCCTGACTTTC. Translation: CASPTGKRANVLTF.

The V and J genes are TRBV6-8 and TRBJ2-1, with D perhaps matching TRBD1 or TRBD2 (5 bases each). The CDR3 spans 13 residues. Germline-derived CDR1 and CDR2 are MNHGY and SAAAGT. V was cut by 8 bases and J by 6 bases, with 14 bases left in between. The CDR3: CASGYRGGNEQFF. CDR3 nucleotides: TGTGCCAGCGGGTATCGTGGGGGCAATGAGCAGTTCTTC.

This clone was detected only once. The gene calls are TRBV19 and TRBJ1-5, with TRBD1 matching over 7 bases. Germline CDR1 LNHDA, CDR2 SQIVND (reference sequence). CDR3 length: 15 amino acids. After removal of 4 bases from V and 3 bases from J, the junction contained 6 bases not matched to a gene. The CDR3 reads CASSKDRVDNQPQHF. In DNA, the CDR3 is TGTGCCAGTAGTAAAGACAGGGTGGACAATCAGCCCCAGCATTTT. The entire variable domain, with the rest obtained from reference TRBV19 and TRBJ1-5, is as follows: DGGITQSPKYLFRKEGQNVTLSCEQNLNHDAMYWYRQDPGQGLRLIYYSQIVNDFQKGDIAEGYSVSREKKESFPLTVTSAQKNPTAFYLCASSKDRVDNQPQHFGDGTRLSIL.

The CDR3 region is CASSSTLRGTYGYTF. The CDR3 DNA reads TGTGCCAGCAGCTCAACCCTCAGGGGGACGTATGGCTACACCTTC. The chain has TRBV11-3 and TRBJ1-2; 7 bases map to TRBD1. Per germline, CDR1 SGHNT and CDR2 YENEEA. This CDR3 comprises 15 residues. The junction had 10 bases not matched to a gene; V was cut back by 4 bases and J by 5 bases.